This T cell receptor beta chain was sequenced during a study of cytomegalovirus exposure and HLA in healthy donors. PCR used 60 Vbeta primers and 13 Jbeta primers. Produced via immunoSEQ multiplex PCR; TCRdb's table is partial and in-frame only. The table has 150,000 to 200,000 clones, roughly 85% seen once. General observations from the study: Later analysis suggested links between common viral pathogens and several top significant clusters. A later analysis, which compared TCR beta chains of equal frequency, found the HLA-associated ones more clonally expanded.

Turning to this clone: No antigen is known for it.

Per the germline V gene, CDR1 is MNHNS and CDR2 is SASEGT. The CDR3 extends over 14 amino acids. V shed 6 bases and J shed 8 bases, with 17 bases lying between them. The genes are TRBV6-1 and TRBJ2-1; D ambiguous. The clonotype was recovered from a woman aged 50 to 60 in good health and CMV-seronegative. The source material was PBMCs. The CDR3 here is CASSAPPQTYEQFF. The CDR3 bases are TGTGCCAGCAGCGCCCCCCCACAGACCTATGAGCAGTTCTTC.